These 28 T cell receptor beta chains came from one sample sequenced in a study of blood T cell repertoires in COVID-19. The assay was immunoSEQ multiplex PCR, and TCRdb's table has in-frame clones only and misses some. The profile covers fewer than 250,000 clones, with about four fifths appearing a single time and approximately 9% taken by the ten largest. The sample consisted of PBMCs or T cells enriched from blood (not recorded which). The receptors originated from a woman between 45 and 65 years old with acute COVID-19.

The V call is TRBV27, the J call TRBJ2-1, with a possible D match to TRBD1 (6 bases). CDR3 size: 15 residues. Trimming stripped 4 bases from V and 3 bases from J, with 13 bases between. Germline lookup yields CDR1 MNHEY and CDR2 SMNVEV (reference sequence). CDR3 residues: CASSYSQGNYNEQFF. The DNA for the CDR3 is TGTGCCAGCAGTTACAGTCAGGGGAACTACAATGAGCAGTTCTTC.

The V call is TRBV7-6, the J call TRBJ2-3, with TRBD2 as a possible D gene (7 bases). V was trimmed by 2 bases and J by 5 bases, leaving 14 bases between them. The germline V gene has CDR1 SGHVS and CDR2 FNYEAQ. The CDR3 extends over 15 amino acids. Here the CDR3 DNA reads TGTGCCAGCAGCTTATGGGGGGGGGCTGTAGATACGCAGTATTTT. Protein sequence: CASSLWGGAVDTQYF.

The CDR3 reads CASSLVVGQGEALYGYTF. DNA of the CDR3: TGTGCCAGCAGTTTAGTTGTGGGACAGGGGGAGGCCTTGTATGGCTACACCTTC. The chain couples TRBV28 to TRBJ1-2; 11 positions match TRBD1. V lost 2 bases to trimming and J lost 5 bases; unmatched junction nucleotides: 13. The CDR3 is 18 residues long. CDR1 and CDR2 (germline): MDHEN, SYDVKM.

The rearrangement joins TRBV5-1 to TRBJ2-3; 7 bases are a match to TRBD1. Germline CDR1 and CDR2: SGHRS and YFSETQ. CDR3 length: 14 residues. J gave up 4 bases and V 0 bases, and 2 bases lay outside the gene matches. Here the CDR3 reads CASSLVTGSDTQYF. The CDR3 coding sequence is TGCGCCAGCAGCTTGGTGACAGGGTCAGATACGCAGTATTTT.

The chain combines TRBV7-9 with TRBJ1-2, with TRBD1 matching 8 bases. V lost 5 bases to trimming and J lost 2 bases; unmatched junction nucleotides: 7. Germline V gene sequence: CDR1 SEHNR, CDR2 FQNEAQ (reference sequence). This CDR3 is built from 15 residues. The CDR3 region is CASSKTGGGNYGYTF. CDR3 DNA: TGTGCCAGCAGCAAAACAGGGGGAGGAAACTATGGCTACACCTTC. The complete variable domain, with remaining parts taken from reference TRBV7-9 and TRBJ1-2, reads DTGVSQNPRHKITKRGQNVTFRCDPISEHNRLYWYRQTLGQGPEFLTYFQNEAQLEKSRLLSDRFSAERPKGSFSTLEIQRTEQGDSAMYLCASSKTGGGNYGYTFGSGTRLTVV.

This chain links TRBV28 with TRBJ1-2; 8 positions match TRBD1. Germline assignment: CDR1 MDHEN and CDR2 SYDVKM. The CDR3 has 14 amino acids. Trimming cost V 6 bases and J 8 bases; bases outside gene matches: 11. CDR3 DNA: TGTGCCAGCAGCCGAAACAGGGGGGGCGAAGGCTACACCTTC. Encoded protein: CASSRNRGGEGYTF.

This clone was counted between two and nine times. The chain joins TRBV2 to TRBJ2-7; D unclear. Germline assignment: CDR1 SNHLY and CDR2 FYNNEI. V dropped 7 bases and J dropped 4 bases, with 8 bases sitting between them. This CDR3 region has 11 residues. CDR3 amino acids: CASISNYEQYF. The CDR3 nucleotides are TGTGCCAGCATCTCTAATTACGAGCAGTACTTC.

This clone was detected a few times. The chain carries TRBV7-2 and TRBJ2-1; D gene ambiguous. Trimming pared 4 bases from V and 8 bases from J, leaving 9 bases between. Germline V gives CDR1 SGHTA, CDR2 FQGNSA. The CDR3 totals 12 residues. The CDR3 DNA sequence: TGTGCCAGCAGCTCCTATTTCGATGAGCAGTTCTTC. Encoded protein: CASSSYFDEQFF.

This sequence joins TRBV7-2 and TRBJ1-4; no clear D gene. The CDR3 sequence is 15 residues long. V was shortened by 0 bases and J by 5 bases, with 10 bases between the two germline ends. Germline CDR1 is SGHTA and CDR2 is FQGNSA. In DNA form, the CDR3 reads TGTGCCAGCAGCTTAGCTGCGGGGAACAATGAAAAACTGTTTTTT. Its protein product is CASSLAAGNNEKLFF.

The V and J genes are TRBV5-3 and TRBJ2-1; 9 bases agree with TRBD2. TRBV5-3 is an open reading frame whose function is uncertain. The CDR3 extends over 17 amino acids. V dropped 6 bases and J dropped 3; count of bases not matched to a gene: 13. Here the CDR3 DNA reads TGTGCCAGAAACGGCGGGAGGGAGTGGTTGGGCTACAATGAGCAGTTCTTC. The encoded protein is CARNGGREWLGYNEQFF.

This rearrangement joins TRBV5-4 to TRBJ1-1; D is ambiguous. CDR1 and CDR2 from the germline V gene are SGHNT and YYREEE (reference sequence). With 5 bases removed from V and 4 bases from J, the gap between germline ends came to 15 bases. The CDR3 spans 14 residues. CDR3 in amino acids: CASRRDAVSTEAFF. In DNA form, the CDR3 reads TGTGCCAGCAGACGAGACGCGGTGAGCACTGAAGCTTTCTTT.

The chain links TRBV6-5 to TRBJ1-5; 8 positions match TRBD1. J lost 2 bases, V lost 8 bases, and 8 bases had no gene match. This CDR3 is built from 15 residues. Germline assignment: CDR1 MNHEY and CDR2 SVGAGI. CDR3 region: CASSAGGGGNQPQHF. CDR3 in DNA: TGTGCCAGCTCAGCAGGGGGCGGAGGCAATCAGCCCCAGCATTTT.

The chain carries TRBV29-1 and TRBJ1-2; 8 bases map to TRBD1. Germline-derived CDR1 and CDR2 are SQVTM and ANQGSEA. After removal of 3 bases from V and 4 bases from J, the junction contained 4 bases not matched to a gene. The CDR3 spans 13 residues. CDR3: CSVESQGAYGYTF. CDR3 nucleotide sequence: TGCAGCGTTGAGAGCCAGGGGGCCTATGGCTACACCTTC.

The CDR3 protein is CASSFGGDNSPLHF. CDR3 bases: TGTGCCAGCAGTTTCGGGGGAGATAATTCACCCCTCCACTTT. The genes are TRBV28 and TRBJ1-6, with D maybe TRBD1 (5 bases). This CDR3 has 14 amino acids. The V and J ends lost 3 bases and 5 bases respectively, with 8 bases between them. In germline, CDR1 is MDHEN, CDR2 SYDVKM.

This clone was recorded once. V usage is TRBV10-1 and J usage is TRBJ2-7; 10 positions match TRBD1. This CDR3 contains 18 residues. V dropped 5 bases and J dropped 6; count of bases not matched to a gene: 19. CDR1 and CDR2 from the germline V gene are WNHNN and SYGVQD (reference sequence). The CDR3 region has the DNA TGCGCCAGCAGTCCCGGGACAGGGGTCCGGGCATACTTTGGCGAGCAGTACTTC. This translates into CASSPGTGVRAYFGEQYF.

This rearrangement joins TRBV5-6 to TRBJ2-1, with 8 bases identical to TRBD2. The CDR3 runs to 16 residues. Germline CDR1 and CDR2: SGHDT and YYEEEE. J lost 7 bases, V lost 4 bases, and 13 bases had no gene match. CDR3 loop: CASSPAGLGPSNEQFF. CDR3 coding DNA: TGTGCCAGCAGCCCGGCGGGACTAGGGCCCTCTAATGAGCAGTTCTTC.

The CDR3 coding sequence is TGTGCCAGTAGAGGTCCCTACTATTATGGCTACACCTTC. It translates to CASRGPYYYGYTF. The chain is built from TRBV28 and TRBJ1-2; D unclear. This CDR3 has 13 amino acids. The germline V and J ends were trimmed by 9 bases and 5 bases, with 16 bases remaining between them. Germline CDR1 is MDHEN and CDR2 is SYDVKM.

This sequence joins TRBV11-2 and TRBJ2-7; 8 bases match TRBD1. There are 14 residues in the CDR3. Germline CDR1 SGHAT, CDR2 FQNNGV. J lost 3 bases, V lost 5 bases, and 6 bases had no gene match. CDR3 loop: CASSTRQGNYEQYF. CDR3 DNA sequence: TGTGCCAGCAGCACAAGACAGGGGAACTACGAGCAGTACTTC.

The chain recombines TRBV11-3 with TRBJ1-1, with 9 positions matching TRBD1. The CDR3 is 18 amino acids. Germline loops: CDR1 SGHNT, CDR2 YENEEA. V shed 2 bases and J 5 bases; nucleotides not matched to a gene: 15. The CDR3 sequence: CASSLRGTGTPVETEAFF. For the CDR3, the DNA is TGTGCCAGCAGCTTAAGGGGGACAGGGACCCCCGTCGAGACTGAAGCTTTCTTT.

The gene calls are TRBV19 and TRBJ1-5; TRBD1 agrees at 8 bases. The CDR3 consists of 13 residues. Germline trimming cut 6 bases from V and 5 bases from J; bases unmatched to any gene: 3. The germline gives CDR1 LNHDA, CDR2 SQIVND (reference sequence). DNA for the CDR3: TGTGCCAGTAGAAGACAGGGGTATCAGCCCCAGCATTTT. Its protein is CASRRQGYQPQHF.

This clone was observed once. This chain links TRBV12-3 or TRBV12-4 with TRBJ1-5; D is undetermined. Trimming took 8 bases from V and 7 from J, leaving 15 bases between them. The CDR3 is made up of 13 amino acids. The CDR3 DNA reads TGTGCCAGCTCCCAACGGGGAGGCCAGCCCCAGCATTTT. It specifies CASSQRGGQPQHF.

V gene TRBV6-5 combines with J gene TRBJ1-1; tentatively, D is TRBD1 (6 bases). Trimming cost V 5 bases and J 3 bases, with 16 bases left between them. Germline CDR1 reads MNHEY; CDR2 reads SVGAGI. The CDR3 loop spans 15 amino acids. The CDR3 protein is CASSKHRDGDTEAFF. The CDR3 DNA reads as TGTGCCAGCAGTAAACACAGGGATGGCGACACTGAAGCTTTCTTT.

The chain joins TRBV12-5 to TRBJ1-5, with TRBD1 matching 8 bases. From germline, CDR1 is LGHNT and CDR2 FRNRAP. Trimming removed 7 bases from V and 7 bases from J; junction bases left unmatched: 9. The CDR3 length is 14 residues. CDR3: CASALTGVNQPQHF. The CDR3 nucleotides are TGTGCTAGTGCCTTGACAGGGGTCAACCAGCCCCAGCATTTT.

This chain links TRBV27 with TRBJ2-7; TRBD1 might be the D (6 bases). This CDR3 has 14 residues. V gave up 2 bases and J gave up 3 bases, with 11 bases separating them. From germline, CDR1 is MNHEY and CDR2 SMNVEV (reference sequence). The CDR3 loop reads CASSLAGVNYEQYF. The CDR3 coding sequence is TGTGCCAGCAGTTTAGCAGGGGTCAACTACGAGCAGTACTTC.

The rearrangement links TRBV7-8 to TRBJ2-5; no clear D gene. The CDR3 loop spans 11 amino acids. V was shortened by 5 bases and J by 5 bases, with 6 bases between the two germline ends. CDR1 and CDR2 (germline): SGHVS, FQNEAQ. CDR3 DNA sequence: TGTGCCAGCAGCCGATCGGAGACCCAGTACTTC. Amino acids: CASSRSETQYF. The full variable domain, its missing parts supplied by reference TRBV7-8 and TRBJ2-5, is GAGVSQSPRYKVAKRGQDVALRCDPISGHVSLFWYQQALGQGPEFLTYFQNEAQLDKSGLPSDRFFAERPEGSVSTLKIQRTQQEDSAVYLCASSRSETQYFGPGTRLLVL.

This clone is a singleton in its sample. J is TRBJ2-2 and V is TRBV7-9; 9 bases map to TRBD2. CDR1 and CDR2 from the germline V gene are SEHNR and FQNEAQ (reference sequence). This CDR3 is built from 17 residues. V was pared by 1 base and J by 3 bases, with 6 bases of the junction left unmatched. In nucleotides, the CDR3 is TGTGCCAGCAGCTTAGTGGTCGCGGGAGGGCACACCGGGGAGCTGTTTTTT. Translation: CASSLVVAGGHTGELFF.

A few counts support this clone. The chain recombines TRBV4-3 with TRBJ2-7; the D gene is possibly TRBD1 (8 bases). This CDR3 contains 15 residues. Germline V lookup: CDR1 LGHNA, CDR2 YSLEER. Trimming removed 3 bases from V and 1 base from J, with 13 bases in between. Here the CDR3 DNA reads TGCGCCAGCAGCCAGGAACAGGGGGGGTCCTACGAGCAGTACTTC. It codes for CASSQEQGGSYEQYF.

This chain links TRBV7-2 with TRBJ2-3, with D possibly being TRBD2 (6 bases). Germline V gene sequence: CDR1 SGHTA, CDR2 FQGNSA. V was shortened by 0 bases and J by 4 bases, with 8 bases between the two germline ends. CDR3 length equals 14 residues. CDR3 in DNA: TGTGCCAGCAGCTTAGCGGGACTCGCAGATACGCAGTATTTT. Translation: CASSLAGLADTQYF.